Listed here are 26 T cell receptor beta chains from one sample, sequenced in a study of cytomegalovirus exposure and HLA in healthy donors. 13 Jbeta primers and 60 Vbeta primers were used for the PCR. The repertoire was sequenced with immunoSEQ multiplex PCR; TCRdb's copy has only in-frame clones and lacks some. The sample shows 100,000 to 150,000 clones, about three quarters of them seen only once. Specimen: PBMCs. These receptor sequences come from a woman in her thirties or forties in good health and CMV-seropositive.

The J gene is TRBJ2-7, the V gene TRBV19, with TRBD1 identical over 7 bases. Germline V gene data show CDR1 as LNHDA and CDR2 as SQIVND (reference sequence). CDR3 length: 16 amino acids. V was clipped by 4 bases and J by 5 bases; unmatched bases: 14. The CDR3 bases are TGTGCCAGTAGTACGCAGGGAAGACAGGGAGTCAACGAGCAGTACTTC. Translated: CASSTQGRQGVNEQYF.

This clone was seen a handful of times. The chain recombines TRBV7-3 with TRBJ2-7, with 11 positions matching TRBD1. CDR1 is SGHTA and CDR2 is FQGTGA in the germline V gene. J lost 2 bases, V lost 5 bases, and 2 bases had no gene match. The CDR3 has 14 amino acids. As DNA, the CDR3 is TGTGCCAGCAGCCGGGGACAGGGGGCCTACGAGCAGTACTTC. Its translation: CASSRGQGAYEQYF.

This clone was observed a single time. The CDR3 loop is CAWRGRGDQPQHF. CDR3 nucleotide sequence: TGTGCCTGGAGGGGCAGGGGGGATCAGCCCCAGCATTTT. The gene calls are TRBV30 and TRBJ1-5; TRBD1 agrees at 7 bases. The junction had 4 bases not matched to a gene; V was cut back by 3 bases and J by 5 bases. This CDR3 spans 13 amino acids. Germline V gene sequence: CDR1 GTSNPN, CDR2 SVGIG (reference sequence).

This rearrangement joins TRBV6-7 to TRBJ2-1; 10 positions agree with TRBD2. TRBV6-7 is an ORF for which the function is uncertain. This CDR3 spans 16 amino acids. Trimming took 5 bases from V and 7 from J; bases not matched to a gene: 11. The CDR3 region has the DNA TGTGCCAGCAGTAAGGGAGTAGCGGGGGGCCTGAATGAGCAGTTCTTC. It yields the protein CASSKGVAGGLNEQFF.

This clone was recorded only once. The chain recombines TRBV28 with TRBJ1-6; the match to TRBD1 covers 10 bases. The germline V gene has CDR1 MDHEN and CDR2 SYDVKM. The ends lost 6 bases at V and 2 bases at J; junction bases unmatched: 1. The CDR3 consists of 15 residues. CDR3 amino acids: CASRTGGAYNSPLHF. The DNA of the CDR3 is TGTGCCAGCAGGACAGGGGGCGCCTATAATTCACCCCTCCACTTT.

Here the CDR3 DNA reads TGTGCCAGCAGCCCGGGGACTAGCCCCTACGAGCAGTACTTC. The encoded protein is CASSPGTSPYEQYF. This chain uses TRBV9 with TRBJ2-7; 9 bases map to TRBD2. This CDR3 spans 14 amino acids. The junction had 4 bases not matched to a gene; V was cut back by 4 bases and J by 2 bases. The germline V gene has CDR1 SGDLS and CDR2 YYNGEE.

The chain joins TRBV15 to TRBJ1-4; 7 nucleotides line up with TRBD1. CDR1 LNHNV and CDR2 YYDKDF come from the germline V gene (reference sequence). Trimming at V came to 0 bases and at J to 15 bases, leaving 13 bases not matched to a gene. There are 15 residues in the CDR3. This CDR3 reads CATSRDGGGAGGVFF. The CDR3 DNA sequence: TGTGCCACCAGCAGAGATGGAGGGGGCGCCGGGGGGGTGTTTTTT. Complete variable domain (other parts from reference TRBV15 and TRBJ1-4): DAMVIQNPRYQVTQFGKPVTLSCSQTLNHNVMYWYQQKSSQAPKLLFHYYDKDFNNEADTPDNFQSRRPNTSFCFLDIRSPGLGDTAMYLCATSRDGGGAGGVFFGSGTQLSVL.

This chain links TRBV10-3 with TRBJ2-2; 9 nucleotides align to TRBD1. Per germline, CDR1 ENHRY and CDR2 SYGVKD. There are 14 residues in the CDR3. V shed 10 bases and J 5 bases; nucleotides not matched to a gene: 8. This CDR3 is CATTGGQITGELFF. CDR3 nucleotides: TGTGCCACGACAGGGGGACAAATAACCGGGGAGCTGTTTTTT.

The rearrangement uses TRBV5-1 and TRBJ2-3; D uncertain. The CDR3 extends over 12 amino acids. V lost 4 bases and J 2 bases, leaving 5 bases between the germline ends. The germline gives CDR1 SGHRS, CDR2 YFSETQ. CDR3 sequence reads: CASSPNTDTQYF. CDR3 sequence (DNA): TGCGCCAGCAGCCCAAACACAGATACGCAGTATTTT.

V and J are TRBV5-4 and TRBJ2-5, with D possibly TRBD1 on 6 matching bases. Trimming stripped 4 bases from V and 4 bases from J, with 14 bases between. The germline CDR1 and CDR2 sequences are SGHNT and YYREEE (reference sequence). CDR3 length: 14 residues. CDR3 protein: CASSGRDTPETQYF. CDR3 DNA: TGTGCCAGCAGCGGTCGGGACACCCCAGAGACCCAGTACTTC. The variable domain in full, completed from reference TRBV5-4 and TRBJ2-5, reads ETGVTQSPTHLIKTRGQQVTLRCSSQSGHNTVSWYQQALGQGPQFIFQYYREEENGRGNFPPRFSGLQFPNYSSELNVNALELDDSALYLCASSGRDTPETQYFGPGTRLLVL.

This clone was recorded a few times. The chain recombines TRBV4-1 with TRBJ2-7; 10 bases match TRBD1. The germline V gene has CDR1 MGHRA and CDR2 YSYEKL. The CDR3 has 15 residues. V shed 6 bases, J shed 2 bases, and the junction held 7 bases outside the gene matches. The CDR3 bases are TGCGCCAGCAGTACGGGGACAGGGGCGACCTACGAGCAGTACTTC. Translation: CASSTGTGATYEQYF.

In this sample, this clone turned up a few times. The chain joins TRBV6-1 to TRBJ1-2; 8 nucleotides line up with TRBD1. The J segment lost 6 bases and the V segment lost 6 bases, leaving 12 bases of the junction unmatched. Per germline, CDR1 MNHNS and CDR2 SASEGT. The CDR3 runs 15 residues. Here the CDR3 DNA reads TGTGCCAGCAGCGCCTATGGACAGGGCGATGATGGCTACACCTTC. Its protein is CASSAYGQGDDGYTF.

The chain joins TRBV6-5 to TRBJ1-1, with no clear D. V was cut by 7 bases and J by 0 bases, with 9 bases left in between. Germline V gene sequence: CDR1 MNHEY, CDR2 SVGAGI. This CDR3 is 13 amino acids long. DNA of the CDR3: TGTGCCAGCAATGAACAAGTGAACACTGAAGCTTTCTTT. This gives the protein CASNEQVNTEAFF.

This chain uses TRBV19 with TRBJ1-5; 9 bases map to TRBD1. The CDR3 covers 14 residues. Per the germline V gene, CDR1 is LNHDA and CDR2 is SQIVND (reference sequence). The V and J ends lost 4 bases and 6 bases, in that order; junction bases with no gene match: 4. CDR3 protein: CASSKGTGIQPQHF. DNA for the CDR3: TGTGCCAGTAGTAAGGGGACAGGGATTCAGCCCCAGCATTTT.

The genes are TRBV7-8 and TRBJ2-5; D may be TRBD1 (5 bases). The end of the DNA aligns better with TRBJ2-7, so the J call may be wrong. CDR3 length: 19 amino acids. Germline V gene sequence: CDR1 SGHVS, CDR2 FQNEAQ. The CDR3 DNA sequence: TGTGCCAGCAGCTACGACTCATCACAGGTTCCCATCGGTTCCTACGAGCAGTACTTC. It codes for CASSYDSSQVPIGSYEQYF.

The rearrangement joins TRBV5-4 to TRBJ2-2; D perhaps matches TRBD1 (5 bases). The CDR3 covers 16 residues. The germline V gene encodes CDR1 SGHNT and CDR2 YYREEE (reference sequence). The germline V and J ends were trimmed by 4 bases and 0 bases, with 13 bases remaining between them. The CDR3 sequence is CASSLWGLANTGELFF. The CDR3 DNA is TGTGCCAGCAGCCTGTGGGGCCTCGCGAACACCGGGGAGCTGTTTTTT.

The chain couples TRBV11-2 to TRBJ1-2; a weak D match, TRBD1 (5 bases). Germline assignment: CDR1 SGHAT and CDR2 FQNNGV. The length of the CDR3 is 14 residues. V lost 4 bases and J 2 bases, leaving 11 bases between the germline ends. The CDR3 region has the DNA TGTGCCAGCAGCTCTCGGACATTCAACTATGGCTACACCTTC. Translated, it gives CASSSRTFNYGYTF. Together with reference TRBV11-2 and TRBJ1-2, the CDR3 gives the full variable domain: EAGVAQSPRYKIIEKRQSVAFWCNPISGHATLYWYQQILGQGPKLLIQFQNNGVVDDSQLPKDRFSAERLKGVDSTLKIQPAKLEDSAVYLCASSSRTFNYGYTFGSGTRLTVV.

This chain connects TRBV11-1 to TRBJ1-6; D remains unclear. V shed 0 bases and J shed 9 bases, with 6 bases lying between them. This CDR3 is built from 13 residues. Germline values: CDR1 SGHAT, CDR2 FQDESV (reference sequence). CDR3 DNA: TGTGCCAGCAGCTTAGCCCGGGGTTCACCCCTCCACTTT. Translation gives CASSLARGSPLHF.

The rearrangement links TRBV30 to TRBJ2-3, with 12 bases aligning to TRBD2. CDR3 size: 17 residues. Trimming at V came to 0 bases and at J to 0 bases, leaving 4 bases not matched to a gene. The V gene's germline CDR1 is GTSNPN and CDR2 SVGIG (reference sequence). The CDR3 reads CAWSVLGTSGSTDTQYF. CDR3 nucleotide sequence: TGTGCCTGGAGTGTACTTGGGACTAGCGGGAGCACAGATACGCAGTATTTT.

V gene TRBV7-2 combines with J gene TRBJ2-5; no clear D. CDR3 length: 16 amino acids. The V gene's germline CDR1 is SGHTA and CDR2 FQGNSA. V lost 1 base, J lost 1 base, and 13 bases lay in between. The CDR3 sequence: CASSLGIRSSQETQYF. CDR3 sequence (DNA): TGTGCCAGCAGCTTAGGTATTCGGAGCAGCCAAGAGACCCAGTACTTC.

This clone was counted a few times. CDR3 in amino acids: CASSQEVSSTEAFF. The CDR3 DNA reads as TGTGCCAGCAGCCAAGAAGTTAGTAGTACTGAAGCTTTCTTT. The gene calls are TRBV14 and TRBJ1-1, with unresolved D. Germline CDR1 reads SGHDN; CDR2 reads FVKESK. The V end lost 0 bases, the J end lost 5 bases, and 10 bases lay between the germline ends. This CDR3 is 14 amino acids long.

J is TRBJ2-2 and V is TRBV7-6, with D possibly being TRBD2 (6 bases). V dropped 5 bases and J dropped 2 bases, with 18 bases sitting between them. This CDR3 contains 17 residues. The germline CDR1 and CDR2 sequences are SGHVS and FNYEAQ. The CDR3 DNA is TGTGCCAGCAGCCCAAGGGTTGGGGGGTTTAACACCGGGGAGCTGTTTTTT. Amino acid sequence: CASSPRVGGFNTGELFF.

The chain links TRBV27 to TRBJ2-7, with TRBD1 matching 9 bases. With 3 bases clipped from V and 7 bases from J, the junction kept 10 bases outside the gene matches. Germline V gene data show CDR1 as MNHEY and CDR2 as SMNVEV (reference sequence). CDR3 size: 15 residues. The CDR3 coding sequence is TGTGCCAGCAGTTTGGACAGGGGACTCGTGGGGGAGCAGTACTTC. Protein product: CASSLDRGLVGEQYF.

The V call is TRBV5-1, the J call TRBJ1-6; 7 bases align to TRBD1. Trimming removed 0 bases from V and 10 bases from J; junction bases left unmatched: 4. Germline values: CDR1 SGHRS, CDR2 YFSETQ. The CDR3 covers 14 residues. The CDR3 protein is CASSLEARGSPLHF. CDR3 bases: TGCGCCAGCAGCTTGGAGGCCAGGGGGTCACCCCTCCACTTT.

In this sample, this clone turned up once. The chain links TRBV10-1 to TRBJ2-2, with D perhaps TRBD2 (5 bases). Germline loops: CDR1 WNHNN, CDR2 SYGVQD (reference sequence). This CDR3 region has 13 residues. The CDR3 nucleotides are TGCGCTACACGGGAATCGGGAACCGGGGAGCTGTTTTTT. Translating gives CATRESGTGELFF.

J is TRBJ1-1 and V is TRBV7-6; D is undetermined. Trimming removed 1 base from V and 4 bases from J, with 13 bases in between. The V gene's germline CDR1 is SGHVS and CDR2 FNYEAQ. CDR3 size: 15 residues. CDR3 in amino acids: CASSLDKRAATEAFF. DNA of the CDR3: TGTGCCAGCAGCTTAGACAAGAGGGCGGCCACTGAAGCTTTCTTT.